These T cell receptor beta chains were read from a single sample in a study of cytomegalovirus exposure and HLA in healthy donors. Assay: immunoSEQ multiplex PCR; the TCRdb copy retains only in-frame clones and omits some. The data contain under 200,000 clones, 79% of them seen just once; the ten biggest clones take up about 2%. Sequencing was done on a sample of PBMCs. All receptors come from a woman aged 45 to 65 in good health and CMV-seronegative. Each CDR3 is given with its conserved first and last residue. Part of the rows lack a size; the others show once, few, many or a class for expanded clones.

size	V	length	J	CDR3
NA	TRBV5-4	13	TRBJ2-7	CASSLGGGYEQYF
NA	TRBV2	14	TRBJ2-3	CASRMEVAMGTQYF
NA	TRBV14	16	TRBJ2-1	CASSQSGTGWVNEQFF
NA	TRBV11-3	17	TRBJ1-1	CASSQGLQGVRNTEAFF
once	TRBV5-1	15	TRBJ2-1	CASSLLAGGQNEQFF
once	TRBV15	13	TRBJ1-1	CATSGQGVTEAFF
NA	TRBV7-9	15	TRBJ2-7	CASSSGILNSYEQYF
NA	TRBV21-1	16	TRBJ2-5	CASSVPGQSLQETQYF
NA	TRBV7-8	18	TRBJ1-6	CASSPSATLAGLNSPLHF
NA	TRBV28	12	TRBJ2-7	CASSPEAYEQYF
NA	TRBV19	14	TRBJ2-1	CASGGGSSYNEQFF
NA	TRBV4-3	17	TRBJ1-1	CASSQDSRGVGSTEAFF
NA	TRBV6-4	15	TRBJ1-1	CASRLGTGLNTEAFF
NA	TRBV28	18	TRBJ1-6	CASSRGRTGRLTFPPLHF
NA	TRBV6-1	14	TRBJ2-7	CASRGTSGTYEQYF
NA	TRBV5-3	20	TRBJ2-3	CARSLDRDSLNMFVGDTQYF
NA	TRBV19	14	TRBJ1-1	CASSIVTAHTEAFF
NA	TRBV7-9	16	TRBJ2-7	CASSPSGRAFTYEQYF
NA	TRBV21-1	14	TRBJ1-2	CASSNTERNYGYTF
NA	TRBV6-6	15	TRBJ2-1	CASSGPGQQNNEQFF
NA	TRBV20-1	9	TRBJ2-3	CSARDTQYF
NA	TRBV6-5	12	TRBJ2-1	CASKTEVNEQFF
NA	TRBV5-1	13	TRBJ1-2	CASSFQGYEGYTF
NA	TRBV5-6	15	TRBJ2-7	CASSFDRKKPYEQYF
NA	TRBV5-1	13	TRBJ2-7	CASSLGRGLEQYF